Presented here are 31 T cell receptor beta chains from one specimen sequenced in a study of OX40 agonist ivuxolimab in advanced cancers. Profiling relied on immunoSEQ multiplex PCR, and the TCRdb table lists in-frame clones only, not all of them. Of some 70,000 clones in the sample, 65% to 85% were seen once. The sample here was CD4+ or CD8+ T cells sorted from blood, taken in a trial of the OX40 agonist ivuxolimab. These receptor sequences come from an adult with an advanced solid tumor such as melanoma, head and neck, liver or kidney cancer.

This clone was recorded only once. The V call is TRBV2, the J call TRBJ2-3; D unresolved. The length of the CDR3 is 12 residues. Germline CDR1 is SNHLY and CDR2 is FYNNEI. The V end lost 7 bases, the J end lost 3 bases, and 8 bases lay between the germline ends. For the CDR3, the DNA is TGTGCCAGCACGCCGGAAACAGATACGCAGTATTTT. Protein product: CASTPETDTQYF.

This chain connects TRBV19 to TRBJ1-1; a possible D gene is TRBD1 (5 bases). V was shortened by 5 bases and J by 3 bases, with 10 bases between the two germline ends. The germline V gene has CDR1 LNHDA and CDR2 SQIVND (reference sequence). The CDR3 length is 13 residues. The CDR3 sequence is CASSVREYTEAFF. CDR3 bases: TGTGCCAGTAGTGTCAGGGAGTACACTGAAGCTTTCTTT.

The chain carries TRBV4-1 and TRBJ2-1; 10 nucleotides match TRBD2. Germline V CDR1 and CDR2: MGHRA, YSYEKL. This CDR3 is 16 amino acids long. V dropped 2 bases and J dropped 4; count of bases not matched to a gene: 5. The DNA for the CDR3 is TGCGCCAGCAGCCAACGGACTAGCGGAGCATACAATGAGCAGTTCTTC. It codes for CASSQRTSGAYNEQFF.

This clone has only one observation. This sequence joins TRBV28 and TRBJ1-1; D call uncertain. The CDR3 covers 14 residues. The V gene's germline CDR1 is MDHEN and CDR2 SYDVKM. Between the trimmed V and J ends, which lost 3 bases and 1 base, there was a span of 9 bases. CDR3 in DNA: TGTGCCAGCAGTTTGGGAAGACGGAACACTGAAGCTTTCTTT. Protein product: CASSLGRRNTEAFF.

The rearrangement uses TRBV5-8 and TRBJ2-5; possible D gene TRBD1, 5 bases. The tail of the sequence fits TRBJ2-7 better, so the J call may be wrong. This CDR3 contains 14 residues. CDR1 SGHTS and CDR2 YDEGEE come from the germline V gene. CDR3: CASSPGNRDYEQYF. In DNA, the CDR3 is TGTGCCAGCAGCCCAGGGAATCGCGACTACGAGCAGTACTTC.

This rearrangement joins TRBV27 to TRBJ1-2; D might be TRBD1 (6 bases). This CDR3 has 13 amino acids. Germline CDR1 and CDR2: MNHEY and SMNVEV (reference sequence). V lost 5 bases and J 6 bases, leaving 13 bases between the germline ends. This CDR3 reads CASSANRANGYTF. CDR3 coding DNA: TGTGCCAGCAGTGCGAACAGGGCAAATGGCTACACCTTC.

The sample holds a few counts of this clone. The rearrangement uses TRBV4-3 and TRBJ1-3, with a possible D match to TRBD1 (5 bases). The CDR3 loop spans 15 amino acids. Trimming shortened V by 3 bases and J by 2 bases, and 11 bases separated the two germline ends. Germline lookup yields CDR1 LGHNA and CDR2 YSLEER. CDR3 loop: CASSQGLSAGNTIYF. The CDR3 DNA follows: TGCGCCAGCAGCCAGGGGCTCAGCGCTGGAAACACCATATATTTT.

V and J are TRBV5-1 and TRBJ2-5; D ambiguous. The CDR3 has 12 residues. The germline V gene encodes CDR1 SGHRS and CDR2 YFSETQ. V was trimmed by 3 bases and J by 5 bases, leaving 8 bases between them. CDR3 protein: CASSSQQETQYF. The CDR3 DNA sequence: TGCGCCAGCAGCTCCCAACAGGAGACCCAGTACTTC.

The rearrangement links TRBV5-6 to TRBJ2-7; TRBD2 matches 7 bases. CDR3 length: 16 amino acids. The ends lost 3 bases at V and 2 bases at J; junction bases unmatched: 11. Germline values: CDR1 SGHDT, CDR2 YYEEEE. This chain's CDR3 is CASSSGAGLATYEQYV. CDR3 nucleotides: TGTGCCAGCAGCTCTGGAGCGGGGCTCGCCACCTACGAGCAGTACGTC.

This clone appeared a single time. Relative to the germline gene, one junction end is altered; a read error may explain this. The chain joins TRBV10-2 to TRBJ2-6; D is uncertain. CDR3 length: 15 residues. CDR1 WSHSY and CDR2 SAAADI come from the germline V gene. CDR3 sequence reads: CASGERVSGANVLTF. Here the CDR3 DNA reads TGCGCCAGCGGTGAACGGGTCTCTGGGGCCAACGTCCTGACTTTC.

This chain links TRBV7-9 with TRBJ2-2; D unresolved. V lost 3 bases to trimming and J lost 7 bases, with 15 bases between them. From germline, CDR1 is SEHNR and CDR2 FQNEAQ (reference sequence). The CDR3 totals 15 residues. The CDR3 region is CASSFLRLPSGELFF. DNA for the CDR3: TGTGCCAGCAGCTTCTTACGGTTACCTAGCGGGGAGCTGTTTTTT.

This chain uses TRBV18 with TRBJ2-1, with D unclear. This CDR3 contains 13 residues. The germline V gene encodes CDR1 KGHSH and CDR2 LQKENI. Trimming took 2 bases from V and 7 from J, leaving 9 bases between them. In DNA form, the CDR3 reads TGTGCCAGCTCACCAAACGAGCAAAATGAGCAGTTCTTC. Translated, it gives CASSPNEQNEQFF.

The chain links TRBV5-4 to TRBJ1-2, with TRBD1 identical over 7 bases. The CDR3 is made up of 13 amino acids. Germline V gene lookup returns CDR1 SGHNT and CDR2 YYREEE (reference sequence). The V segment lost 1 base and the J segment 5 bases; nucleotides outside the gene matches: 2. The CDR3 reads CASSLTGEYGYTF. For the CDR3, the DNA is TGTGCCAGCAGCTTGACAGGGGAATATGGCTACACCTTC.

This clone has a handful of counts. The rearrangement links TRBV19 to TRBJ2-2, with D unresolved. Trimming took off 6 bases at V and 5 bases at J, with 4 bases between the two ends. CDR3 size: 11 residues. Germline loops: CDR1 LNHDA, CDR2 SQIVND (reference sequence). CDR3: CASRGTGELFF. Here the CDR3 DNA reads TGTGCCAGTAGGGGTACCGGGGAGCTGTTTTTT.

V and J are TRBV7-2 and TRBJ1-1, with D unresolved. Trimming removed 5 bases at V and 2 bases at J, with 9 bases between. The CDR3 length is 13 residues. Germline CDR1 is SGHTA and CDR2 is FQGNSA. The chain's CDR3 is CASSAGSNTEAFF. In DNA form, the CDR3 reads TGTGCCAGCAGCGCGGGGAGTAACACTGAAGCTTTCTTT.

The V gene is TRBV27, the J gene TRBJ2-5; a weak D match, TRBD1 (5 bases). The V end lost 2 bases, the J end lost 5 bases, and 6 bases lay between the germline ends. CDR1 MNHEY and CDR2 SMNVEV come from the germline V gene (reference sequence). CDR3 length equals 12 residues. In DNA, the CDR3 is TGTGCCAGCAGTTTAGCAGGGGAGACCCAGTACTTC. The encoded protein is CASSLAGETQYF.

This clone is a singleton in its sample. J is TRBJ2-3 and V is TRBV6-5; D uncertain. Germline-derived CDR1 and CDR2 are MNHEY and SVGAGI. The V end was cut by 2 bases, the J end by 0 bases, with 6 bases between. The CDR3 covers 14 residues. CDR3 sequence (DNA): TGTGCCAGCAGTTACACCGATAGCACAGATACGCAGTATTTT. Residues: CASSYTDSTDTQYF.

V usage is TRBV5-1 and J usage is TRBJ2-5, with 16 bases identical to TRBD2. The CDR3 is 15 residues long. The J segment lost 5 bases and the V segment lost 6 bases, leaving 4 bases of the junction unmatched. Germline V gene data show CDR1 as SGHRS and CDR2 as YFSETQ. CDR3 residues: CASTQGLAGGETQYF. CDR3 coding DNA: TGCGCCAGCACCCAGGGACTAGCGGGGGGGGAGACCCAGTACTTC. Full variable domain (rest looked up from reference TRBV5-1 and TRBJ2-5): KAGVTQTPRYLIKTRGQQVTLSCSPISGHRSVSWYQQTPGQGLQFLFEYFSETQRNKGNFPGRFSGRQFSNSRSEMNVSTLELGDSALYLCASTQGLAGGETQYFGPGTRLLVL.

The rearrangement links TRBV5-1 to TRBJ2-1; D perhaps matches TRBD1 (6 bases). V was cut by 1 base and J by 5 bases, with 10 bases left in between. Germline V lookup: CDR1 SGHRS, CDR2 YFSETQ. CDR3 length: 14 amino acids. The CDR3 sequence: CASSLTGPNNEQFF. Here the CDR3 DNA reads TGCGCCAGCAGCTTGACAGGGCCAAACAATGAGCAGTTCTTC.

V is TRBV30 and J is TRBJ2-6, with TRBD1 as a possible D gene (6 bases). CDR3 length: 14 residues. Germline V lookup: CDR1 GTSNPN, CDR2 SVGIG (reference sequence). V dropped 8 bases and J dropped 0 bases, with 11 bases sitting between them. CDR3 sequence: CAGGPPSGANVLTF. The CDR3 DNA follows: TGTGCCGGGGGCCCCCCCTCTGGGGCCAACGTCCTGACTTTC.

Comment on this clone: This CDR3 is also generated by other DNA sequences in the sample. This sequence joins TRBV7-9 and TRBJ1-1, with D unresolved. The CDR3 runs 13 residues. Germline-derived CDR1 and CDR2 are SEHNR and FQNEAQ (reference sequence). V lost 2 bases and J lost 1, with 5 bases in between. The DNA of the CDR3 is TGTGCCAGCAGCTTATATGAGAACACTGAAGCTTTCTTT. This codes for CASSLYENTEAFF.

J is TRBJ2-1 and V is TRBV19; 13 bases match TRBD2. Per germline, CDR1 LNHDA and CDR2 SQIVND (reference sequence). After removal of 4 bases from V and 8 bases from J, the junction contained 8 bases not matched to a gene. This CDR3 has 16 residues. The CDR3 reads CASSTSLAGGIYEQFF. The CDR3 DNA is TGTGCCAGTAGTACGTCACTAGCGGGGGGGATCTATGAGCAGTTCTTC.

V usage is TRBV14 and J usage is TRBJ2-7; 7 positions agree with TRBD1. V lost 3 bases and J lost 1; bases outside the gene matches: 6. This CDR3 comprises 15 residues. Per germline, CDR1 SGHDN and CDR2 FVKESK. This CDR3 is CASSHDRVKSYEQYF. CDR3 DNA: TGTGCCAGCAGCCACGACAGGGTTAAGTCCTACGAGCAGTACTTC.

V usage is TRBV7-6 and J usage is TRBJ2-5, with D uncertain. The V gene's germline CDR1 is SGHVS and CDR2 FNYEAQ. Trimming cost V 4 bases and J 0 bases, with 0 bases left between them. The CDR3 runs 11 residues. CDR3 loop: CASSYQETQYF. CDR3 sequence (DNA): TGTGCCAGCAGCTACCAAGAGACCCAGTACTTC.

The chain carries TRBV27 and TRBJ1-6; TRBD1 matches 9 bases. This CDR3 has 14 amino acids. The germline V gene encodes CDR1 MNHEY and CDR2 SMNVEV (reference sequence). Trimming took 5 bases from V and 8 from J; bases not matched to a gene: 4. The CDR3 nucleotides read TGTGCCAGCAGTATACGGACAGGGGATTCACCCCTCCACTTT. Protein: CASSIRTGDSPLHF.

The V call is TRBV7-2, the J call TRBJ2-1; tentative D call: TRBD2 (5 bases). Germline V lookup: CDR1 SGHTA, CDR2 FQGNSA. V lost 2 bases, J lost 10 bases, and 12 bases lay in between. CDR3 length: 13 residues. The CDR3 sequence is CASSLWARREQFF. The CDR3 DNA is TGTGCCAGCAGCTTATGGGCTAGGAGGGAGCAGTTCTTC.

This chain connects TRBV27 to TRBJ2-3, with D uncertain. Germline values: CDR1 MNHEY, CDR2 SMNVEV (reference sequence). Trimming stripped 3 bases from V and 4 bases from J, with 11 bases between. This CDR3 is built from 14 residues. This CDR3 reads CASSLVAIADTQYF. Here the CDR3 DNA reads TGTGCCAGCAGTTTGGTTGCGATAGCAGATACGCAGTATTTT.

The chain's CDR3 is CASSPSYGSSPEQYF. As DNA, the CDR3 is TGTGCCAGCTCACCGTCGTACGGGAGTAGTCCCGAGCAGTACTTC. This chain connects TRBV18 to TRBJ2-7, with TRBD2 as a possible D gene (6 bases). Looked up from germline, CDR1 is KGHSH and CDR2 is LQKENI. The V gene lost 3 bases and the J gene lost 6 bases, with 18 bases spanning the gap. The CDR3 is 15 residues long.

This clone is deemed medium-sized (0.01 to 0.1%). The V and J genes are TRBV4-2 and TRBJ1-1; 7 nucleotides match TRBD1. The CDR3 is 17 amino acids. Germline V CDR1 and CDR2: LGHNA, YNFKEQ. Trimming took 0 bases from V and 5 from J; bases not matched to a gene: 12. This chain's CDR3 is CASSQDPSGTVKTEAFF. CDR3 sequence (DNA): TGTGCCAGCAGCCAAGATCCGTCCGGGACAGTAAAAACTGAAGCTTTCTTT.

This sequence joins TRBV7-9 and TRBJ2-7; D unclear. The V end lost 5 bases, the J end lost 2 bases, and 7 bases lay between the germline ends. CDR1 is SEHNR, CDR2 FQNEAQ, per germline (reference sequence). This CDR3 comprises 12 residues. CDR3 DNA sequence: TGTGCCAGCAGCCCCGTACCCTACGAGCAGTACTTC. Translation gives CASSPVPYEQYF.

This rearrangement joins TRBV19 to TRBJ1-2; D ambiguous. The CDR3 has 15 amino acids. CDR1 LNHDA and CDR2 SQIVND come from the germline V gene (reference sequence). V was clipped by 7 bases and J by 0 bases, with 15 bases between them. The CDR3 sequence: CASTRLLGSNYGYTF. The CDR3 nucleotides are TGTGCCAGTACCCGTCTCCTCGGATCTAACTATGGCTACACCTTC.